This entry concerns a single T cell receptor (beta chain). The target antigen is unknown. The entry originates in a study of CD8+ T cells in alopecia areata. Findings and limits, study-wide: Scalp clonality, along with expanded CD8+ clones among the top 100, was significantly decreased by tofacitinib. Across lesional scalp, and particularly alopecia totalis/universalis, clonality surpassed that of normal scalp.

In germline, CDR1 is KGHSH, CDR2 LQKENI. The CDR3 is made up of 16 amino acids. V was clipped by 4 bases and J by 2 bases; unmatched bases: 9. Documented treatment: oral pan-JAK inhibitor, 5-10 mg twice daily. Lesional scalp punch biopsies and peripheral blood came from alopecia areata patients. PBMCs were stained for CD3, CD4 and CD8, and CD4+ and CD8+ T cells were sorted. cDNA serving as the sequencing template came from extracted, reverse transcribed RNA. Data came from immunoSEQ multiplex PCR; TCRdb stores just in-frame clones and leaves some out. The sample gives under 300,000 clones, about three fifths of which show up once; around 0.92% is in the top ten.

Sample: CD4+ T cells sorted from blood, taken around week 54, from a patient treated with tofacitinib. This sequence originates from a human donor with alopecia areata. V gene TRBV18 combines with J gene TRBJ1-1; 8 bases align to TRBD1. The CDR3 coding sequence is TGTGCCAGCTCACTAGGGACAGGCTTGACTAACACTGAAGCTTTCTTT. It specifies CASSLGTGLTNTEAFF.